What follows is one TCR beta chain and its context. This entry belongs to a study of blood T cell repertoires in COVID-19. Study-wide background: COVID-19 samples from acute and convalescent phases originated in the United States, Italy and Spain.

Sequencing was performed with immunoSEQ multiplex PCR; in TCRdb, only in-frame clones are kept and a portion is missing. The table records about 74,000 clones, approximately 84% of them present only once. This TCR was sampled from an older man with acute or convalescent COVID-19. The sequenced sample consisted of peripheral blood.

The CDR3 DNA is TGCAGTGCTTCCCCACAGGTTGAAGCTTTCTTT. The encoded protein is CSASPQVEAFF. The V call is TRBV20-1, the J call TRBJ1-1; D is perhaps TRBD1 (5 bases). V was trimmed by 5 bases and J by 7 bases, leaving 11 bases between them. This CDR3 has 11 residues. Germline V gene lookup returns CDR1 DFQATT and CDR2 SNEGSKA (reference sequence).